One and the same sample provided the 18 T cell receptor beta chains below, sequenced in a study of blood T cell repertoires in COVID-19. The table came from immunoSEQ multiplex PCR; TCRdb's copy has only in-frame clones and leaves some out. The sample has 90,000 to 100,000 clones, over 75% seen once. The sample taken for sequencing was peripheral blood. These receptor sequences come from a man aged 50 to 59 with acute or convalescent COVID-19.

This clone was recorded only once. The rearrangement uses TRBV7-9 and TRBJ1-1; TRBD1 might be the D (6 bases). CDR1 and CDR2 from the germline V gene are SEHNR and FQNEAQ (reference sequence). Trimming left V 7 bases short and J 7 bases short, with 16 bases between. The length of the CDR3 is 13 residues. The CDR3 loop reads CASTPSGGLEAFF. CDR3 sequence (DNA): TGTGCCAGCACCCCCTCGGGGGGCCTTGAAGCTTTCTTT. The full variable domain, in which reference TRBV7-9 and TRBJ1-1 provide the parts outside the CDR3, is DTGVSQNPRHKITKRGQNVTFRCDPISEHNRLYWYRQTLGQGPEFLTYFQNEAQLEKSRLLSDRFSAERPKGSFSTLEIQRTEQGDSAMYLCASTPSGGLEAFFGQGTRLTVV.

This CDR3 reads CASREQGKEAFF. The CDR3 DNA reads TGTGCCAGTAGAGAACAGGGGAAGGAAGCTTTCTTT. V usage is TRBV19 and J usage is TRBJ1-1; 7 bases agree with TRBD1. This CDR3 spans 12 amino acids. CDR1 LNHDA and CDR2 SQIVND come from the germline V gene (reference sequence). V was pared by 6 bases and J by 8 bases, with 6 bases of the junction left unmatched. The whole variable domain, remainder taken from reference TRBV19 and TRBJ1-1, is DGGITQSPKYLFRKEGQNVTLSCEQNLNHDAMYWYRQDPGQGLRLIYYSQIVNDFQKGDIAEGYSVSREKKESFPLTVTSAQKNPTAFYLCASREQGKEAFFGQGTRLTVV.

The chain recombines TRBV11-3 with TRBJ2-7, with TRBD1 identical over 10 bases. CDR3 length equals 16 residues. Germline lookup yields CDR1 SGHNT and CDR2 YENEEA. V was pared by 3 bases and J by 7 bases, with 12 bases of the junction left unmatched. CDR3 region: CASSFTGTGAFREQYF. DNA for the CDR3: TGTGCCAGCAGCTTTACCGGGACAGGGGCTTTTCGAGAGCAGTACTTC. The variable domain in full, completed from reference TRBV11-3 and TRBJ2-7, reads EAGVVQSPRYKIIEKKQPVAFWCNPISGHNTLYWYLQNLGQGPELLIRYENEEAVDDSQLPKDRFSAERLKGVDSTLKIQPAELGDSAVYLCASSFTGTGAFREQYFGPGTRLTVT.

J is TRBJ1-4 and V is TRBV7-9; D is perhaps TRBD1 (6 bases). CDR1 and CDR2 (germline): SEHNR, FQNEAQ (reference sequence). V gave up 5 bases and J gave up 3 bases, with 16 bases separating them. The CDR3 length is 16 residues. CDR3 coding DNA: TGTGCCAGCAGCACCCCTCGGGCAGGGGCTAATGAAAAACTGTTTTTT. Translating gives CASSTPRAGANEKLFF. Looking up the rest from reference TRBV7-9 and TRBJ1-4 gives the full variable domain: DTGVSQNPRHKITKRGQNVTFRCDPISEHNRLYWYRQTLGQGPEFLTYFQNEAQLEKSRLLSDRFSAERPKGSFSTLEIQRTEQGDSAMYLCASSTPRAGANEKLFFGSGTQLSVL.

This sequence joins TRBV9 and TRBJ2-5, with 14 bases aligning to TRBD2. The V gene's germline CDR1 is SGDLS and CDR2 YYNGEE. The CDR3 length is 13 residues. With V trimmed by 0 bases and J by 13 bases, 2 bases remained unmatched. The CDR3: CASSVGLAGGTYF. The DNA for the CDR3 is TGTGCCAGCAGCGTAGGACTAGCGGGAGGGACGTACTTC.

The CDR3 loop reads CASRPEGVHGYTF. In nucleotides, the CDR3 is TGTGCCAGCAGACCGGAGGGTGTTCATGGCTACACCTTC. This chain links TRBV6-5 with TRBJ1-2; D is unresolved. Germline V gene lookup returns CDR1 MNHEY and CDR2 SVGAGI. The V end was cut by 6 bases, the J end by 6 bases, with 14 bases between. The CDR3 runs to 13 residues.

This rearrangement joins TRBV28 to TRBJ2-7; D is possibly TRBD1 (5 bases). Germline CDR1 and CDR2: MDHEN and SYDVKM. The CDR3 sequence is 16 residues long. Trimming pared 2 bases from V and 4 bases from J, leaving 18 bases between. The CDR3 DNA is TGTGCCAGCAGTTTAAGGTGGGGCGCGACGAGGTACGAGCAGTACTTC. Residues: CASSLRWGATRYEQYF.

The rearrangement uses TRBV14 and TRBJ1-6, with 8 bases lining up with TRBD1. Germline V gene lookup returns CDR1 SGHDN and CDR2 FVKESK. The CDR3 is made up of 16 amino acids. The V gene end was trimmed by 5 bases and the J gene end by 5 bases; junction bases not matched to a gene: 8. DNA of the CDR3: TGTGCCAGCAGCGTACAGGGGGGACTAAATAATTCACCCCTCCACTTT. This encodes CASSVQGGLNNSPLHF.

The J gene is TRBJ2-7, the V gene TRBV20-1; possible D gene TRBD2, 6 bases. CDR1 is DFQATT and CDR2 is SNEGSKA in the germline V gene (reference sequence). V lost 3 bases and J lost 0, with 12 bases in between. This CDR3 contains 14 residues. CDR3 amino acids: CSASWGVGSYEQYF. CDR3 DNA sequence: TGCAGTGCTAGTTGGGGGGTGGGCTCCTACGAGCAGTACTTC.

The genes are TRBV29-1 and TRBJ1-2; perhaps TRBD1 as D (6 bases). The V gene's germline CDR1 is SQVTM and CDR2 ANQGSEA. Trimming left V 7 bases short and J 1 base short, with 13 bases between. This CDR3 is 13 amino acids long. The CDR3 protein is CSAEGDNNYGYTF. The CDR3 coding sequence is TGCAGCGCCGAAGGGGACAATAACTATGGCTACACCTTC.

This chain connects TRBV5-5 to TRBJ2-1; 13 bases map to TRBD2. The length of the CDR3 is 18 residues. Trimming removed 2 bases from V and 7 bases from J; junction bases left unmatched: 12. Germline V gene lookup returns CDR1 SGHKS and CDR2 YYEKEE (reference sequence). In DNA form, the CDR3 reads TGTGCCAGCAGCTTACCACTAGCGGGAGGGCCTATGAAGAATGAGCAGTTCTTC. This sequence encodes CASSLPLAGGPMKNEQFF.

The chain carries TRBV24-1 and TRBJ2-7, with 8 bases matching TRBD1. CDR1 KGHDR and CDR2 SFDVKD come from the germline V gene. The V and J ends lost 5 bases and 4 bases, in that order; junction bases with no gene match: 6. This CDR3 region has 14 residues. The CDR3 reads CATSAGGPPYEQYF. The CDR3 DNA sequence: TGTGCCACCAGTGCAGGGGGCCCTCCTTACGAGCAGTACTTC.

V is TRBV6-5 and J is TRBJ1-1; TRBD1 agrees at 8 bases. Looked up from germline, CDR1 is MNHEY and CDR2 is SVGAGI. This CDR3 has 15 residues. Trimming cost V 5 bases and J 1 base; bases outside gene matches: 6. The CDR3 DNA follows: TGTGCCAGCAGTCCTGGGGGGACAGGGAACACTGAAGCTTTCTTT. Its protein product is CASSPGGTGNTEAFF.

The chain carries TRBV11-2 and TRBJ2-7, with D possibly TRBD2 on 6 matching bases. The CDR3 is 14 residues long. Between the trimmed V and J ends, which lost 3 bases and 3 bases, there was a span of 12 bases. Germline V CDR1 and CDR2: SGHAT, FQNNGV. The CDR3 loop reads CASSLMGGGYEQYF. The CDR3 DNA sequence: TGTGCCAGCAGCTTGATGGGAGGTGGCTACGAGCAGTACTTC.

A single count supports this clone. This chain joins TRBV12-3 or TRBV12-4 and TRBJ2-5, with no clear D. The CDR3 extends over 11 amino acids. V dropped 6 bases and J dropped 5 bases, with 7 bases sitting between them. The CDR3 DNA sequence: TGTGCCAGCAGCCTAAAGGAGACCCAGTACTTC. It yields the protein CASSLKETQYF.

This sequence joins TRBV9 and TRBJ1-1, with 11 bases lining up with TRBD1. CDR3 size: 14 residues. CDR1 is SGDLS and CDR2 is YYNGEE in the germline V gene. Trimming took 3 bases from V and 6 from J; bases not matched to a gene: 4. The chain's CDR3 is CASSGTGGASEAFF. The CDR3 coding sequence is TGTGCCAGCAGCGGGACAGGGGGCGCCTCTGAAGCTTTCTTT.

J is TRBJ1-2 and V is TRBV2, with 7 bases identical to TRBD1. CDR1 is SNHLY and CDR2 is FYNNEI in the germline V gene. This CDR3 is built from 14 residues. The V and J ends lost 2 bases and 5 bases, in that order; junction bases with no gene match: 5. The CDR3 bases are TGTGCCAGCAGTGAACGCGGCAGGGGGTATGGCTACACCTTC. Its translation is CASSERGRGYGYTF.

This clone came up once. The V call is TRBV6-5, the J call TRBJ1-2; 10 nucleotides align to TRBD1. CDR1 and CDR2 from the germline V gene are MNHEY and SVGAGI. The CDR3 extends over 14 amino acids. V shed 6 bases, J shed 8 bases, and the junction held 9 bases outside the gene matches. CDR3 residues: CASRGTGEEWGYTF. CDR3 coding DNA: TGTGCCAGCAGGGGGACAGGGGAAGAGTGGGGCTACACCTTC.